These 21 T cell receptor beta chains share one sample of origin, sequenced in a study of blood T cells in healthy people across ages. A second about 7 to 12 cycle PCR used barcoded and J-beta primers. One entry per CDR3 protein results from TCRdb running MiXCR on the 5' RACE reads. There are around 1,000,000 distinct CDR3 sequences in the sample; 35% to 40% occur only once, and about an eighth lies in the top ten. The sequencing sample was made of blood. All receptors derive from a young man in good health.

The chain carries TRBV20-1 and TRBJ2-1; 8 bases are a match to TRBD2. The length of the CDR3 is 13 residues. The V gene's germline CDR1 is DFQATT and CDR2 SNEGSKA (reference sequence). Trimming removed 3 bases from V and 7 bases from J; junction bases left unmatched: 5. CDR3 coding DNA: TGCAGTGCTAGCGGGGGGGCCCGGAATGAGCAGTTCTTC. It translates to CSASGGARNEQFF.

The chain is built from TRBV30 and TRBJ1-2, with a tentative D call TRBD1 (6 bases). V shed 4 bases and J shed 8 bases, with 14 bases lying between them. This CDR3 region has 12 residues. The germline V gene has CDR1 GTSNPN and CDR2 SVGIG (reference sequence). The DNA of the CDR3 is TGTGCCTGGAACAGGGTTTCTGGCGGCTACACCTTC. Protein product: CAWNRVSGGYTF.

V gene TRBV12-3 or TRBV12-4 combines with J gene TRBJ2-3; no clear D gene. The CDR3 has 11 amino acids. The germline V and J ends were trimmed by 8 bases and 5 bases, with 8 bases remaining between them. CDR3 bases: TGTGCCAGCGGGTCCGGAGATACGCAGTATTTT. Translating gives CASGSGDTQYF.

The table lists this clonotype with many counts. The genes are TRBV12-3 or TRBV12-4 and TRBJ2-3; 12 nucleotides line up with TRBD2. This CDR3 has 16 residues. V was pared by 4 bases and J by 1 base, with 3 bases of the junction left unmatched. CDR3 sequence (DNA): TGTGCCAGCAGTTCCCGACTAGCGGGGGGCACAGATACGCAGTATTTT. It specifies CASSSRLAGGTDTQYF.

The chain combines TRBV6-2 or TRBV6-3 with TRBJ1-2, with 7 positions matching TRBD1. The germline V gene has CDR1 MNHEY and CDR2 SVGEGT. V shed 8 bases and J 4 bases; nucleotides not matched to a gene: 7. This CDR3 comprises 13 residues. The CDR3 spells CASATRDSYGYTF. The DNA of the CDR3 is TGTGCCAGCGCAACCAGGGACAGCTATGGCTACACCTTC.

The chain joins TRBV20-1 to TRBJ1-2, with unresolved D. Germline V gives CDR1 DFQATT, CDR2 SNEGSKA (reference sequence). The CDR3 covers 14 residues. V lost 4 bases and J lost 4, with 16 bases in between. The CDR3 DNA follows: TGCAGTGCTACGAATCCAGGAGATCGCTATGGCTACACCTTC. It encodes CSATNPGDRYGYTF.

V gene TRBV4-1 combines with J gene TRBJ2-3, with D perhaps TRBD1 (6 bases). This CDR3 spans 13 amino acids. Per the germline V gene, CDR1 is MGHRA and CDR2 is YSYEKL. Deletions cut 0 bases from V and 11 bases from J, with 12 bases between. The CDR3 loop reads CASSQEGGTKQYF. The CDR3 DNA is TGCGCCAGCAGCCAAGAAGGGGGAACTAAGCAGTATTTT.

This clonotype has ten or more counts. The gene calls are TRBV20-1 and TRBJ1-2, with 7 bases aligning to TRBD1. Per the germline V gene, CDR1 is DFQATT and CDR2 is SNEGSKA (reference sequence). The CDR3 loop spans 13 amino acids. The J segment lost 4 bases and the V segment lost 0 bases, leaving 2 bases of the junction unmatched. The CDR3 DNA is TGCAGTGCTAGAGAGACAGGGTTCTATGGCTACACCTTC. Amino acids: CSARETGFYGYTF.

This chain joins TRBV20-1 and TRBJ2-3, with 7 bases that match TRBD2. After removal of 5 bases from V and 1 base from J, the junction contained 6 bases not matched to a gene. This CDR3 contains 14 residues. In germline, CDR1 is DFQATT, CDR2 SNEGSKA (reference sequence). Here the CDR3 DNA reads TGCAGTGCTCGCAAGCGGGACCGCACAGATACGCAGTATTTT. Amino acid sequence: CSARKRDRTDTQYF.

On this clonotype itself: A read error may produce the germline difference seen at one junction end. The chain links TRBV11-2 to TRBJ1-1, with D unresolved. Germline CDR1 is SGHAT and CDR2 is FQNNGV. The CDR3 totals 15 residues. The CDR3 region has the DNA TGTACCAGCAGCTTAAAAAAGGGTTTGAACACTGAAGCTTTCTTT. Translated: CTSSLKKGLNTEAFF.

This clonotype appeared a few times. This chain connects TRBV4-3 to TRBJ2-1; 7 bases are a match to TRBD1. Germline-derived CDR1 and CDR2 are LGHNA and YSLEER. CDR3 size: 12 residues. The ends lost 4 bases at V and 15 bases at J; junction bases unmatched: 9. The CDR3 sequence is CASSRQGEFLFF. The DNA for the CDR3 is TGCGCCAGCAGCCGACAGGGAGAATTTCTGTTCTTC.

The V and J genes are TRBV29-1 and TRBJ1-5; D remains unclear. The CDR3 has 12 residues. V lost 6 bases and J 6 bases, leaving 12 bases between the germline ends. The germline V gene has CDR1 SQVTM and CDR2 ANQGSEA. The DNA for the CDR3 is TGCAGCGTCGGTGCTTTTGGTCAGCCCCAGCATTTT. Translating gives CSVGAFGQPQHF.

Details on this clonotype: A read error is possible here, since a much larger clone lies one base away. This chain connects TRBV6-6 to TRBJ2-3; D unresolved. There are 12 residues in the CDR3. Germline assignment: CDR1 MNHNY and CDR2 SVGAGI (reference sequence). In DNA form, the CDR3 reads TGTGCCAGCAGCCCCTTGCCAGATATGCAGTATTTT. Amino acid sequence: CASSPLPDMQYF.

This rearrangement joins TRBV2 to TRBJ1-1; D is unresolved. Trimming took 7 bases from V and 4 from J, leaving 13 bases between them. This CDR3 comprises 13 residues. The V gene's germline CDR1 is SNHLY and CDR2 FYNNEI. CDR3 sequence: CASKEGLVTEAFF. The DNA of the CDR3 is TGTGCCAGCAAAGAGGGCTTGGTCACTGAAGCTTTCTTT.

This clonotype was observed a few times. The chain joins TRBV5-5 to TRBJ1-5; 7 positions agree with TRBD1. V shed 3 bases and J 5 bases; nucleotides not matched to a gene: 5. From germline, CDR1 is SGHKS and CDR2 YYEKEE (reference sequence). The CDR3 is made up of 14 amino acids. The CDR3 loop is CASSSPGTDQPQHF. The CDR3 DNA reads TGTGCCAGCAGCTCACCGGGGACAGATCAGCCCCAGCATTTT.

This clonotype was counted a few times. The chain carries TRBV18 and TRBJ2-3; D ambiguous. Deletions cut 2 bases from V and 6 bases from J, with 15 bases between. The V gene's germline CDR1 is KGHSH and CDR2 LQKENI. The CDR3 is 15 residues long. The CDR3 sequence: CASSPSGRHGDTQYF. CDR3 nucleotides: TGTGCCAGCTCACCATCCGGCAGGCACGGGGATACGCAGTATTTT.

This clonotype was counted between two and nine times. The V gene is TRBV20-1, the J gene TRBJ2-3; the D gene is possibly TRBD2 (6 bases). This CDR3 is built from 14 residues. V lost 5 bases and J lost 2, with 14 bases in between. Germline V CDR1 and CDR2: DFQATT, SNEGSKA (reference sequence). The CDR3 DNA reads TGCAGTGCTCAAGACGGGGGACCCACAGATACGCAGTATTTT. Its protein product is CSAQDGGPTDTQYF.

V is TRBV12-3 or TRBV12-4 and J is TRBJ2-1, with D tentatively TRBD1 (6 bases). With 2 bases removed from V and 3 bases from J, the gap between germline ends came to 17 bases. There are 17 residues in the CDR3. The CDR3, as DNA: TGTGCCAGCAGTTTAAGCCGGCAGGGGTTTAGCTACAATGAGCAGTTCTTC. This encodes CASSLSRQGFSYNEQFF.

The sample holds one count of this clonotype. This chain joins TRBV10-3 and TRBJ1-5; no clear D gene. CDR3 size: 15 residues. The V gene's germline CDR1 is ENHRY and CDR2 SYGVKD. V lost 0 bases and J lost 4, with 10 bases in between. This CDR3 reads CAISESFTENQPQHF. Here the CDR3 DNA reads TGTGCCATCAGTGAGTCGTTCACAGAAAATCAGCCCCAGCATTTT.

The chain carries TRBV15 and TRBJ1-4; 7 bases are shared with TRBD1. The CDR3 loop spans 15 amino acids. Germline V gene lookup returns CDR1 LNHNV and CDR2 YYDKDF (reference sequence). V lost 5 bases and J lost 8; bases outside the gene matches: 11. The CDR3 nucleotides read TGTGCCACCAGCTGGGAAGACAGGGCGGGAGAAAAACTGTTTTTT. Its protein is CATSWEDRAGEKLFF.

A remark on this clonotype: A single base separates this from a much larger clone, so it may be a read error. The chain is built from TRBV7-9 and TRBJ2-1; 7 bases match TRBD2. Germline lookup yields CDR1 SEHNR and CDR2 FQNEAQ (reference sequence). The length of the CDR3 is 17 residues. J was trimmed by 1 base and V by 7 bases; bases with no gene match: 13. This chain's CDR3 is CASNSSLADRSYNEQFF. CDR3 DNA sequence: TGTGCCAGCAACTCGTCTCTAGCGGACCGGTCCTACAATGAGCAGTTCTTC. The full variable domain, its missing parts supplied by reference TRBV7-9 and TRBJ2-1, is DTGVSQNPRHKITKRGQNVTFRCDPISEHNRLYWYRQTLGQGPEFLTYFQNEAQLEKSRLLSDRFSAERPKGSFSTLEIQRTEQGDSAMYLCASNSSLADRSYNEQFFGPGTRLTVL.